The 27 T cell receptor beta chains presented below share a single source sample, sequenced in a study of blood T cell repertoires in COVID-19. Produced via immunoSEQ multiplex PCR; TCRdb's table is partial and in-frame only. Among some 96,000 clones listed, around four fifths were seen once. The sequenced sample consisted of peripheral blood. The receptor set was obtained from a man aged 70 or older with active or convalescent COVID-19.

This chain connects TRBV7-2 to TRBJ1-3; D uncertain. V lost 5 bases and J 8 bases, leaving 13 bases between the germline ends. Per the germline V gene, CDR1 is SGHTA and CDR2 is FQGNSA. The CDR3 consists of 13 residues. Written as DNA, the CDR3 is TGTGCCAGCAGCCCAAGCATAACGGACACCATATATTTT. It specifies CASSPSITDTIYF.

In nucleotides, the CDR3 is TGTGCCAGCTCCCGGGGCGGGAGTACAGATACGCAGTATTTT. Translation: CASSRGGSTDTQYF. This sequence joins TRBV9 and TRBJ2-3; 7 bases map to TRBD2. With 7 bases clipped from V and 3 bases from J, the junction kept 8 bases outside the gene matches. This CDR3 region has 14 residues. Germline V lookup: CDR1 SGDLS, CDR2 YYNGEE. Drawing the rest from reference TRBV9 and TRBJ2-3, the complete variable domain is DSGVTQTPKHLITATGQRVTLRCSPRSGDLSVYWYQQSLDQGLQFLIQYYNGEERAKGNILERFSAQQFPDLHSELNLSSLELGDSALYFCASSRGGSTDTQYFGPGTRLTVL.

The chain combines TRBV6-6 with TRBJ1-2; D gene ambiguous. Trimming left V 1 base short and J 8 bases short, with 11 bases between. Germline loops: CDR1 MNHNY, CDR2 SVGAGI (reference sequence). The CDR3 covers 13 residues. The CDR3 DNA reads TGTGCCAGCAGTTACTATCGCTCGGGAGGCTACACCTTC. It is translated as CASSYYRSGGYTF.

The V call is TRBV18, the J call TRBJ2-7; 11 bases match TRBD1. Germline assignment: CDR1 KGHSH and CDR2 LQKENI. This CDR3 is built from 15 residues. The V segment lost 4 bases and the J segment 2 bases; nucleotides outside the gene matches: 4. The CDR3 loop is CASSQGTGGPYEQYF. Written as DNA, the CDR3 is TGTGCCAGCTCACAAGGGACAGGGGGACCCTACGAGCAGTACTTC.

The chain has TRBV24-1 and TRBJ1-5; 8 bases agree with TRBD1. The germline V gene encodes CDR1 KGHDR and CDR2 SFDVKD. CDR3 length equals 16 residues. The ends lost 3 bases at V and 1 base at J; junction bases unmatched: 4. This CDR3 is CATSDHRTGSNQPQHF. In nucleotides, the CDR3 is TGTGCCACCAGTGATCATCGGACAGGGAGCAATCAGCCCCAGCATTTT.

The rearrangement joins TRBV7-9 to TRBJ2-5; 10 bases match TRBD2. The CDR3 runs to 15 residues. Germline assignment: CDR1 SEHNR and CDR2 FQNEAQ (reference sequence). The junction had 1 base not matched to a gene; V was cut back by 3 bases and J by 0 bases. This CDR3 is CASSFGTSDQETQYF. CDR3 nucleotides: TGTGCCAGCAGCTTCGGGACTAGCGACCAAGAGACCCAGTACTTC.

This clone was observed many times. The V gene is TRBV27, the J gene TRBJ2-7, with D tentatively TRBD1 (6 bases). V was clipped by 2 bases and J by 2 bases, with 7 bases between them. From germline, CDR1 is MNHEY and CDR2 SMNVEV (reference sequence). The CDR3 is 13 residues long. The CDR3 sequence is CASSLNRAYEQYF. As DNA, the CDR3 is TGTGCCAGCAGTTTAAACAGGGCCTACGAGCAGTACTTC.

Here the CDR3 DNA reads TGCGCCAGCAGACCCGCGGACAGGGAGGGGGAAAAACTGTTTTTT. Amino acid sequence: CASRPADREGEKLFF. This sequence joins TRBV5-1 and TRBJ1-4; the match to TRBD1 covers 8 bases. Germline values: CDR1 SGHRS, CDR2 YFSETQ. Germline trimming cut 5 bases from V and 8 bases from J; bases unmatched to any gene: 11. This CDR3 is 15 amino acids long. Full variable domain (missing parts from reference TRBV5-1 and TRBJ1-4): KAGVTQTPRYLIKTRGQQVTLSCSPISGHRSVSWYQQTPGQGLQFLFEYFSETQRNKGNFPGRFSGRQFSNSRSEMNVSTLELGDSALYLCASRPADREGEKLFFGSGTQLSVL.

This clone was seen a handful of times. The CDR3, as DNA: TGCGCCAGCAGCCCAGGGACTAGCGGGAGCACCGGGGAGCTGTTTTTT. It specifies CASSPGTSGSTGELFF. The V and J genes are TRBV4-3 and TRBJ2-2, with TRBD2 matching 14 bases. The V segment lost 4 bases and the J segment 4 bases; nucleotides outside the gene matches: 2. The CDR3 extends over 16 amino acids. Germline assignment: CDR1 LGHNA and CDR2 YSLEER.

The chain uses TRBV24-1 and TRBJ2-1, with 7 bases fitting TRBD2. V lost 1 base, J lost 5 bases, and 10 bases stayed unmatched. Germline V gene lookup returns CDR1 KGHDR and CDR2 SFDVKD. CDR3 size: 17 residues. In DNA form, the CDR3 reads TGTGCCACCAGTGATTTAGAGGTAGCGGGCTCGAACAATGAGCAGTTCTTC. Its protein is CATSDLEVAGSNNEQFF.

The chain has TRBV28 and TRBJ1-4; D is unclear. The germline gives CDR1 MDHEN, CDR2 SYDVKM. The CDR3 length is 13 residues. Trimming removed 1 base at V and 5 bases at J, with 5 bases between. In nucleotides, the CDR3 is TGTGCCAGCAGTTTATATGCGAATGAAAAACTGTTTTTT. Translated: CASSLYANEKLFF.

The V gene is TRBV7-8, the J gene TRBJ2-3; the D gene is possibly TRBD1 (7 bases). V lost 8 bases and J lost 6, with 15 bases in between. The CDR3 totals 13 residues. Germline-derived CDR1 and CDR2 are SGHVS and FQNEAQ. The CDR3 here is CASSGGGWDTQYF. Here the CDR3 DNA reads TGTGCCAGCTCAGGAGGGGGCTGGGATACGCAGTATTTT.

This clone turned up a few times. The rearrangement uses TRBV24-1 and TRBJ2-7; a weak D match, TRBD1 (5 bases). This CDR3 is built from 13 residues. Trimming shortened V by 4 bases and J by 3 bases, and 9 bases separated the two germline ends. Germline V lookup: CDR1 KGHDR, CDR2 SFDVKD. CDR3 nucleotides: TGTGCCACCAGTGACATAGACAGCTACGAGCAGTACTTC. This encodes CATSDIDSYEQYF.

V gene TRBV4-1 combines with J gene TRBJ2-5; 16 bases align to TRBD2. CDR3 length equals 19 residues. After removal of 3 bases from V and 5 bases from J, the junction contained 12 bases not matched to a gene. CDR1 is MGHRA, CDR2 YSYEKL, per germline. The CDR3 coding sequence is TGCGCCAGCAGCCACCCGGGACTAGCGGGAGGGCCTGGTAGGGAGACCCAGTACTTC. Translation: CASSHPGLAGGPGRETQYF.

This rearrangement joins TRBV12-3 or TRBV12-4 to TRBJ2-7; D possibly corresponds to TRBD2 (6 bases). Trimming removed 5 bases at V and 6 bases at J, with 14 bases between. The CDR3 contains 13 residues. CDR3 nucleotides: TGTGCCAGCAGTGAAGGACTGGGGGGCGAGCAGTACTTC. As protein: CASSEGLGGEQYF.

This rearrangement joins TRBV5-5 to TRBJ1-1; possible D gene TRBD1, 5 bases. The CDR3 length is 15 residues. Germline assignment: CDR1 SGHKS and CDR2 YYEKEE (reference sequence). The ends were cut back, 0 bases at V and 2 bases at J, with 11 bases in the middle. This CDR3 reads CASSLARVLNTEAFF. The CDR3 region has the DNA TGTGCCAGCAGCTTGGCCAGGGTTTTAAACACTGAAGCTTTCTTT.

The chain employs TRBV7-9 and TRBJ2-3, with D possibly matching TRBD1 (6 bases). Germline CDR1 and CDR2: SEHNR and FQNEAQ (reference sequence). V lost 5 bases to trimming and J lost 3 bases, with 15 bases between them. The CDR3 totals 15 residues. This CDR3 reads CASSTRLTGTDTQYF. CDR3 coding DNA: TGTGCCAGCAGCACCCGCCTAACAGGGACAGATACGCAGTATTTT.

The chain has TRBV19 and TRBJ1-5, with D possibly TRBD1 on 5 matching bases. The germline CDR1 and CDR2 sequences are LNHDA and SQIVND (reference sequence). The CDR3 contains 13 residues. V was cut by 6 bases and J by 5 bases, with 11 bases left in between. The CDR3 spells CASSATDHQPQHF. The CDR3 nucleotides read TGTGCCAGTAGCGCGACAGATCATCAGCCCCAGCATTTT.

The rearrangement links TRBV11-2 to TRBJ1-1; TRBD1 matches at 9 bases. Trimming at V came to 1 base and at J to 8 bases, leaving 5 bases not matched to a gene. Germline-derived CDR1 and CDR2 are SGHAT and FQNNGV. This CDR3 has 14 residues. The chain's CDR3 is CASSLAGTGMEAFF. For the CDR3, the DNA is TGTGCCAGCAGCTTAGCTGGGACAGGGATGGAAGCTTTCTTT.

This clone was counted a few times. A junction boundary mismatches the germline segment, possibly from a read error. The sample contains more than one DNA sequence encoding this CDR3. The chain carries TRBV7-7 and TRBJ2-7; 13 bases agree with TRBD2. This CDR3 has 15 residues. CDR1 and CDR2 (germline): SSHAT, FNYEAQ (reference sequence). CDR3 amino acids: CASSSGLAGVGEQYF. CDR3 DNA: TGTGCTAGCAGCTCCGGACTAGCGGGAGTTGGTGAGCAGTACTTC.

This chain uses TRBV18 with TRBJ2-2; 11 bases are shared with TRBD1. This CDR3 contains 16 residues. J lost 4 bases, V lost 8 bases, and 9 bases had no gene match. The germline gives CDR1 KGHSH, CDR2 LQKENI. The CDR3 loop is CASTELGTGGTGELFF. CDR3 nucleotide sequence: TGTGCCAGCACGGAACTCGGGACAGGGGGCACCGGGGAGCTGTTTTTT.

The CDR3 DNA reads TGTGCCACCAGTGGAGGTAGCAATCAGCCCCAGCATTTT. Translating it yields CATSGGSNQPQHF. The chain couples TRBV24-1 to TRBJ1-5; D gene uncertain. The germline CDR1 and CDR2 sequences are KGHDR and SFDVKD. Deletions cut 5 bases from V and 0 bases from J, with 4 bases between. CDR3 length equals 13 residues.

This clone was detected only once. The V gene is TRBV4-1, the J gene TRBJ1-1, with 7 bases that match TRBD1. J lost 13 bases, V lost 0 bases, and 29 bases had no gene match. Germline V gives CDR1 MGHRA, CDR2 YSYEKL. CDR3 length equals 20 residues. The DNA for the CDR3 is TGCGCCAGCAGCCAAGATCCGGGCCCACCGAGTAGGGTGATCGTGACAGGGAGTTTCTTT. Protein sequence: CASSQDPGPPSRVIVTGSFF.

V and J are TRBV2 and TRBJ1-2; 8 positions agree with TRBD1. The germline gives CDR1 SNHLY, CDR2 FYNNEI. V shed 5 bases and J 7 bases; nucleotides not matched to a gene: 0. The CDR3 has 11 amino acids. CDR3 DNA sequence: TGTGCCAGCAGTACAGGGGGTGGCTACACCTTC. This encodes CASSTGGGYTF.

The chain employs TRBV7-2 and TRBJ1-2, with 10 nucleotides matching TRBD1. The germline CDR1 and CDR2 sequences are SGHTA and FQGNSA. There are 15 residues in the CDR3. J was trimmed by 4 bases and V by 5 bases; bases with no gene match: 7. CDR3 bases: TGTGCCAGCAGCCCCGGGACAGGGGCCTTCTATGGCTACACCTTC. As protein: CASSPGTGAFYGYTF.

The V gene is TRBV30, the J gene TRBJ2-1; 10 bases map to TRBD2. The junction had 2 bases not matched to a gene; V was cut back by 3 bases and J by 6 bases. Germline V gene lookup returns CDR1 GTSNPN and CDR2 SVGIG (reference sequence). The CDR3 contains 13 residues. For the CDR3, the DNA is TGTGCCTGGAGGTTAGCGGGAGGCAATGAGCAGTTCTTC. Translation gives CAWRLAGGNEQFF.

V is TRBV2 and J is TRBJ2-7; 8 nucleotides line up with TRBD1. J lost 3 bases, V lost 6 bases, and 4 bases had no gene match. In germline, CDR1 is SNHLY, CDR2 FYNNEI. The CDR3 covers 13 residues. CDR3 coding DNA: TGTGCCAGCAGCGGACAGGGACACTACGAGCAGTACTTC. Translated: CASSGQGHYEQYF.